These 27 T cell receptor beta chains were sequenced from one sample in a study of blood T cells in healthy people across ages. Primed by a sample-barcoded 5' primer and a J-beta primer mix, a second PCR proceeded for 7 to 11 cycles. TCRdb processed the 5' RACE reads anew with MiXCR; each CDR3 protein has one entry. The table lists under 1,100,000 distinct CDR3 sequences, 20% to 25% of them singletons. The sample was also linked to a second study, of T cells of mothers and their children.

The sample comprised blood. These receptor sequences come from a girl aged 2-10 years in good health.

In DNA, the CDR3 is TGTGCCAGCAGCCCGCCGGGGCTGACGGAATATGGCTACACCTTC. This translates into CASSPPGLTEYGYTF. The chain employs TRBV12-3 or TRBV12-4 and TRBJ1-2, with D possibly TRBD1 on 5 matching bases. The CDR3 loop spans 15 amino acids. Trimming left V 6 bases short and J 5 bases short, with 19 bases between.

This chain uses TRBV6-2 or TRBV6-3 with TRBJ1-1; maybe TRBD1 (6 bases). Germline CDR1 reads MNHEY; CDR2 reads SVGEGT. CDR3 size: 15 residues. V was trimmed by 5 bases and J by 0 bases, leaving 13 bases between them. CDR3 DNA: TGTGCCAGCAGTAATAACAGGGACTTGAACACTGAAGCTTTCTTT. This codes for CASSNNRDLNTEAFF.

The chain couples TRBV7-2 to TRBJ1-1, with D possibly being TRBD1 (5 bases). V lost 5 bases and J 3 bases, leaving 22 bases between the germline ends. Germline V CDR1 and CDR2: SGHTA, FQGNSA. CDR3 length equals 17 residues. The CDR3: CASSAHLGRAKDTEAFF. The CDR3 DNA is TGTGCCAGCAGCGCCCATTTGGGACGGGCCAAGGACACTGAAGCTTTCTTT.

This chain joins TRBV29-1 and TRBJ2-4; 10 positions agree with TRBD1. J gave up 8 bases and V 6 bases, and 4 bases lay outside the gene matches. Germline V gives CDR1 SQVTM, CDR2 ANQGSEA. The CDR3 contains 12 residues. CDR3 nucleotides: TGCAGCGTGCCGGGACAGGGGCACATTCAGTACTTC. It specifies CSVPGQGHIQYF.

In DNA form, the CDR3 reads TGCAGCGTTGAATATCATTCGGGTGAAGCTTTCTTT. It translates to CSVEYHSGEAFF. The gene calls are TRBV29-1 and TRBJ1-1; D uncertain. Between the trimmed V and J ends, which lost 2 bases and 7 bases, there was a span of 11 bases. Germline values: CDR1 SQVTM, CDR2 ANQGSEA. The CDR3 extends over 12 amino acids.

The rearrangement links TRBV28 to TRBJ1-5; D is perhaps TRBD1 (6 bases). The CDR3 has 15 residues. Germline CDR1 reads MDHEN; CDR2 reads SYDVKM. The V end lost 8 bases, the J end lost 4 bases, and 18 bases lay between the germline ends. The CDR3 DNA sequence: TGTGCCAGCGAGGACAGATTAACTACAAATCAGCCCCAGCATTTT. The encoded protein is CASEDRLTTNQPQHF.

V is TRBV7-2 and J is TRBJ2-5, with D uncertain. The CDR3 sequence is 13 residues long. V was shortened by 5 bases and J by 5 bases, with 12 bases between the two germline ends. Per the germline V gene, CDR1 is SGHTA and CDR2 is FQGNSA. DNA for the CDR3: TGTGCCAGCAGCCCCCTTATCGCTGAGACCCAGTACTTC. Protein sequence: CASSPLIAETQYF. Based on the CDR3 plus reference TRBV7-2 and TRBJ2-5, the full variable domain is GAGVSQSPSNKVTEKGKDVELRCDPISGHTALYWYRQSLGQGLEFLIYFQGNSAPDKSGLPSDRFSAERTGGSVSTLTIQRTQQEDSAVYLCASSPLIAETQYFGPGTRLLVL.

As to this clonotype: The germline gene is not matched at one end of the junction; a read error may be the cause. The CDR3 spells CTSSYSGSYYEQCF. The CDR3 bases are TGTACCAGCAGTTACTCTGGGTCCTACTACGAGCAGTGCTTC. V is TRBV6-2 or TRBV6-3 and J is TRBJ2-7, with D unclear. The CDR3 runs 14 residues. Looked up from germline, CDR1 is MNHEY and CDR2 is SVGEGT.

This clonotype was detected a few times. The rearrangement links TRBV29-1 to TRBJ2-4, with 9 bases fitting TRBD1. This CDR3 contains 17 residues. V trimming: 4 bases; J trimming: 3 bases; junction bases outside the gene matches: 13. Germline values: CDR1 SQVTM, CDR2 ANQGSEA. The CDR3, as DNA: TGCAGCGTTGGACCCGGACAGGGGTATGAGGGCAAAAACATTCAGTACTTC. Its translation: CSVGPGQGYEGKNIQYF.

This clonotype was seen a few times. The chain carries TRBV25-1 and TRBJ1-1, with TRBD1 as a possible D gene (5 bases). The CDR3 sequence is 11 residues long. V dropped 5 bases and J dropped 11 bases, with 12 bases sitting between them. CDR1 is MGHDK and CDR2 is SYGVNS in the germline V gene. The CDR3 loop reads CASSRMGEAFF. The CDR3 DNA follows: TGTGCCAGCAGTAGGATGGGGGAGGCTTTCTTT.

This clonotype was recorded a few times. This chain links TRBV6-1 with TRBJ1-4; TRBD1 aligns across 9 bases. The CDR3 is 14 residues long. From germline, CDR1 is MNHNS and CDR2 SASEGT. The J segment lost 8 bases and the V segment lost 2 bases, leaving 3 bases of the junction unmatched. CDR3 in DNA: TGTGCCAGCAGTGAAAACAGGGGGCTGGAAAAACTGTTTTTT. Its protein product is CASSENRGLEKLFF.

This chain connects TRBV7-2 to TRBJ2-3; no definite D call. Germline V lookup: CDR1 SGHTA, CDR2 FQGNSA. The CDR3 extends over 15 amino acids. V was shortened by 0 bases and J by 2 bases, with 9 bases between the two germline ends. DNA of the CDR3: TGTGCCAGCAGCTTAGCACTGGGCTACACAGATACGCAGTATTTT. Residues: CASSLALGYTDTQYF.

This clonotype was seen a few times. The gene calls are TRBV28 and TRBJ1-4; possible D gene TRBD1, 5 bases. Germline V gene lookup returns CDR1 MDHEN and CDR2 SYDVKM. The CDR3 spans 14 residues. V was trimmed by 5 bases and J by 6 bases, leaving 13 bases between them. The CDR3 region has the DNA TGTGCCAGCAGTCCCGACAGAGCGCATGAAAAACTGTTTTTT. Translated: CASSPDRAHEKLFF.

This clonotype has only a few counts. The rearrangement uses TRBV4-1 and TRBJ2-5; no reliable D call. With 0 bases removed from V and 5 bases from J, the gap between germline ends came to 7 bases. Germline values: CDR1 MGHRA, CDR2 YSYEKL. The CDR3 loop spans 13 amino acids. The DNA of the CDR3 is TGCGCCAGCAGCCAAGAAAGTGAGGAGACCCAGTACTTC. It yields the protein CASSQESEETQYF.

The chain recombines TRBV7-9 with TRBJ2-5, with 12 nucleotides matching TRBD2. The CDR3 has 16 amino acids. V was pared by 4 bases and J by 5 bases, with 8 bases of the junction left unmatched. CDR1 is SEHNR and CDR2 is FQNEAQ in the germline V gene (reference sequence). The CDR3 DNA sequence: TGTGCCAGCAGCTCACGGACTAGCGGGATGGTGGAGACCCAGTACTTC. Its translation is CASSSRTSGMVETQYF.

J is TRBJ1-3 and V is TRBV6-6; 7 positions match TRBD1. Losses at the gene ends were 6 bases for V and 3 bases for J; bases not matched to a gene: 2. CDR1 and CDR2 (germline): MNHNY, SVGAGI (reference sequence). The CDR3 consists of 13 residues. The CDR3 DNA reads TGTGCCAGCAGACAGGGGTATGGAAACACCATATATTTT. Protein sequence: CASRQGYGNTIYF.

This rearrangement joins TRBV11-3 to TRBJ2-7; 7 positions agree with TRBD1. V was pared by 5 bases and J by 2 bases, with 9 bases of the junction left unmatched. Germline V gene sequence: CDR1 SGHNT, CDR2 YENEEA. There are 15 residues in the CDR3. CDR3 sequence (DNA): TGTGCCAGCAGCCGGGAAGACAGGGCCCCCTACGAGCAGTACTTC. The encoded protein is CASSREDRAPYEQYF.

This CDR3 reads CASSQTGLNEQYF. The CDR3 nucleotides are TGCGCCAGCAGCCAGACAGGGTTGAACGAGCAGTACTTC. V is TRBV5-1 and J is TRBJ2-7; 7 bases align to TRBD1. Germline V gene sequence: CDR1 SGHRS, CDR2 YFSETQ. J was trimmed by 5 bases and V by 4 bases; bases with no gene match: 6. The length of the CDR3 is 13 residues.

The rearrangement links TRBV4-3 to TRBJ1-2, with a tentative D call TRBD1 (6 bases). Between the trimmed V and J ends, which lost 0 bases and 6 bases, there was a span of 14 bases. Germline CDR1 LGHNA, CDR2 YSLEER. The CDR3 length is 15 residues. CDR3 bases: TGCGCCAGCAGCCAAGAGAGGTCAGGGGTTAATGGCTACACCTTC. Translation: CASSQERSGVNGYTF.

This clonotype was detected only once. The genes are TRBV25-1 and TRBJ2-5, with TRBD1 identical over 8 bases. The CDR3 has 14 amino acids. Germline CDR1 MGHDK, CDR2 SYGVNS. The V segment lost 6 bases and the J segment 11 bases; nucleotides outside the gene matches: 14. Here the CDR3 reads CASSPGQDLYEQYF. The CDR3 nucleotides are TGTGCCAGCAGCCCGGGACAGGACCTTTATGAGCAGTACTTC.

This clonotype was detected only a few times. The CDR3, as DNA: TGCGCCAGCAGCCACGGTACCGGGAGCAGCTCCTACAATGAGCAGTTCTTC. Its protein is CASSHGTGSSSYNEQFF. This rearrangement joins TRBV4-3 to TRBJ2-1; D might be TRBD2 (6 bases). Germline CDR1 is LGHNA and CDR2 is YSLEER. The CDR3 sequence is 17 residues long. V dropped 3 bases and J dropped 0 bases, with 15 bases sitting between them.

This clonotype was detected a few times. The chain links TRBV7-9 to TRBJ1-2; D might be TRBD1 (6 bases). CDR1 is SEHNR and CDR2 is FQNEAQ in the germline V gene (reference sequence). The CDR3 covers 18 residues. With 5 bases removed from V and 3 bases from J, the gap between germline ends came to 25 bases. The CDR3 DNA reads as TGTGCCAGCAGCCCAAGGGATGGACAGCCTGGTACAGACTATGGCTACACCTTC. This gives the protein CASSPRDGQPGTDYGYTF.

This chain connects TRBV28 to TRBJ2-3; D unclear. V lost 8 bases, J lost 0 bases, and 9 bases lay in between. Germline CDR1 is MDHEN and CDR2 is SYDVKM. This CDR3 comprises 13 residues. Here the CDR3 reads CASPLLSTDTQYF. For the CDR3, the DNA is TGTGCCAGCCCCCTTCTGAGCACAGATACGCAGTATTTT. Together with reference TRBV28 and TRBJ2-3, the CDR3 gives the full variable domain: DVKVTQSSRYLVKRTGEKVFLECVQDMDHENMFWYRQDPGLGLRLIYFSYDVKMKEKGDIPEGYSVSREKKERFSLILESASTNQTSMYLCASPLLSTDTQYFGPGTRLTVL.

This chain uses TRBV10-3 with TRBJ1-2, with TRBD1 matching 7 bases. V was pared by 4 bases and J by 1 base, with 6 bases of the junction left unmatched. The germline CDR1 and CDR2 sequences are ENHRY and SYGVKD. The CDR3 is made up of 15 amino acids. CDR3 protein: CAISGQGEGNYGYTF. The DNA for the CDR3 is TGTGCCATCAGTGGACAGGGTGAAGGTAACTATGGCTACACCTTC.

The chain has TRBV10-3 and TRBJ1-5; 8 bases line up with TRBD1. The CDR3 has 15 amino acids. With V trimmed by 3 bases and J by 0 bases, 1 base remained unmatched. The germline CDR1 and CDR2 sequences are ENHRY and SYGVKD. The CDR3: CAISDGQGSNQPQHF. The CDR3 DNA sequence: TGTGCCATCAGTGACGGACAGGGTAGCAATCAGCCCCAGCATTTT.

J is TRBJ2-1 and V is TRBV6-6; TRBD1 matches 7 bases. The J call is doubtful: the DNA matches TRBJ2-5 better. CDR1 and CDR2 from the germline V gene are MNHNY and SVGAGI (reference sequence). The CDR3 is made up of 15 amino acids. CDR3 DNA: TGTGCCAGCAGTTATTATGCCGGGACAGAAGAGACCCAGTACTTC. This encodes CASSYYAGTEETQYF.

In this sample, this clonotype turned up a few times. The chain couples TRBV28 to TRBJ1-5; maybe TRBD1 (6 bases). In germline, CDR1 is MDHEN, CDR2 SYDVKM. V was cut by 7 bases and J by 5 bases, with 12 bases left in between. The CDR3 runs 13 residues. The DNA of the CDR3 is TGTGCCAGCACCGGACAGAGCTATCAGCCCCAGCATTTT. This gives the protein CASTGQSYQPQHF. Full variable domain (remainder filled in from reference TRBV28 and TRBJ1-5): DVKVTQSSRYLVKRTGEKVFLECVQDMDHENMFWYRQDPGLGLRLIYFSYDVKMKEKGDIPEGYSVSREKKERFSLILESASTNQTSMYLCASTGQSYQPQHFGDGTRLSIL.